The entry that follows covers one T cell receptor (beta chain) sequence. The source of the sample is a study of blood T cell repertoires in COVID-19. Study details: Collection of acute and convalescent COVID-19 samples took place in the United States, Italy and Spain. The cDNA or gDNA used as material had been derived from T cells, B-cell-depleted T cells, or PBMCs.

As handled by the study authors: Reference gene primer amplification in the assay estimated nucleated cell counts. Assay used: immunoSEQ multiplex PCR; TCRdb lists only in-frame clones, some missing. That table gives V, J and clone size, and the DNA gave D and trimming. The table has about 190,000 clones, around 90% seen once; the top ten hold less than 0.7%. Germline lookup yields CDR1 SNHLY and CDR2 FYNNEI. The CDR3 has 16 amino acids. The ends were cut back, 6 bases at V and 0 bases at J, with 15 bases in the middle. The sample taken for sequencing was peripheral blood. The V call is TRBV2, the J call TRBJ2-1, with D perhaps TRBD2 (6 bases). The clonotype originates from a man aged 50 to 60 with acute or convalescent COVID-19. CDR3 loop: CASSVGTRSSYNEQFF. Here the CDR3 DNA reads TGTGCCAGCAGCGTCGGGACTCGAAGCTCCTACAATGAGCAGTTCTTC.